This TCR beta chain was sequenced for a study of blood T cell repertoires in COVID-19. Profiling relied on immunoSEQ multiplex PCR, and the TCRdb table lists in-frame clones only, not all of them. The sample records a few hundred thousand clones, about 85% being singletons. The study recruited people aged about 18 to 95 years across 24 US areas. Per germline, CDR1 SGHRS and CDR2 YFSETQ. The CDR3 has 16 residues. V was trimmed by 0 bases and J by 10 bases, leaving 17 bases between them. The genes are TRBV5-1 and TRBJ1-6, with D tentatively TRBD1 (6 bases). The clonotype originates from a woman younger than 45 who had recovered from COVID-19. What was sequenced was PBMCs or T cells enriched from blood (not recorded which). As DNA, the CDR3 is TGCGCCAGCAGCTTGGTCACGGGACAAAGGGGATCACCCCTCCACTTT. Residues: CASSLVTGQRGSPLHF.